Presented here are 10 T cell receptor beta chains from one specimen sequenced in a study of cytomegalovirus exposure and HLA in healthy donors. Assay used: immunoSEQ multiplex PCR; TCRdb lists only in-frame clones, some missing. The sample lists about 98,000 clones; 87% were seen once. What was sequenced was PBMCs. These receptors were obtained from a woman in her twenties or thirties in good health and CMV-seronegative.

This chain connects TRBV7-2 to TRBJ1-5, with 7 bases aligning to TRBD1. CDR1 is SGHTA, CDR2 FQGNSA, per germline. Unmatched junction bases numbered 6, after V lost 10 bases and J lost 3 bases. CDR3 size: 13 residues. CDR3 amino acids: CAISQGYNQPQHF. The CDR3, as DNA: TGTGCCATTTCACAGGGGTACAATCAGCCCCAGCATTTT.

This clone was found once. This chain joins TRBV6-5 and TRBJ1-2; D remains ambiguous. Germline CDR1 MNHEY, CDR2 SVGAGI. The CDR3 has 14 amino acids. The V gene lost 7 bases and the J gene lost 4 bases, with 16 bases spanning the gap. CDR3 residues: CASKAYPNFYGYTF. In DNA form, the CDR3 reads TGTGCCAGCAAAGCGTACCCGAACTTCTATGGCTACACCTTC.

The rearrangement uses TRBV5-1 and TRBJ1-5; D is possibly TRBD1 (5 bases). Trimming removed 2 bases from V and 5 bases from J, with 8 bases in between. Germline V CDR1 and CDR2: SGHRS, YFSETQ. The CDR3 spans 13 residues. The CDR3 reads CASSFEGDQPQHF. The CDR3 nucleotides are TGCGCCAGCAGCTTTGAAGGGGATCAGCCCCAGCATTTT.

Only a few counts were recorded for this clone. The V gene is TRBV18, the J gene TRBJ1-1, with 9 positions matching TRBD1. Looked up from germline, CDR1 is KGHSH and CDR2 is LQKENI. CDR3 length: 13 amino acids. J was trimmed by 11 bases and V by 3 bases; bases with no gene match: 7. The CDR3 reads CASSPGTGNEAFF. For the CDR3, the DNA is TGTGCCAGCTCACCCGGGACAGGGAATGAGGCTTTCTTT.

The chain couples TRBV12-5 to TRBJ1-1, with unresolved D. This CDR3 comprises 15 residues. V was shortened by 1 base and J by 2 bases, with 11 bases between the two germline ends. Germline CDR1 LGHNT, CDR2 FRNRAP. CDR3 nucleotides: TGTGCTAGTGGTTTGGGGGGAGGGAGAAACACTGAAGCTTTCTTT. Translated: CASGLGGGRNTEAFF.

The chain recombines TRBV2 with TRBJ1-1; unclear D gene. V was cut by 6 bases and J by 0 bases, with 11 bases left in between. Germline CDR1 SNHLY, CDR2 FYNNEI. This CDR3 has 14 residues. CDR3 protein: CASSYSYLNTEAFF. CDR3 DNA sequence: TGTGCCAGCAGCTACAGCTATTTGAACACTGAAGCTTTCTTT.

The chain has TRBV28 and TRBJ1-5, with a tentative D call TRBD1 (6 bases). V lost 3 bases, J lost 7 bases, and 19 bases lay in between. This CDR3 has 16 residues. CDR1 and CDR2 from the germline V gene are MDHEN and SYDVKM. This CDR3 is CASSFLTGRVGQPQHF. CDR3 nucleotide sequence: TGTGCCAGCAGTTTTCTCACAGGGAGGGTAGGCCAGCCCCAGCATTTT.

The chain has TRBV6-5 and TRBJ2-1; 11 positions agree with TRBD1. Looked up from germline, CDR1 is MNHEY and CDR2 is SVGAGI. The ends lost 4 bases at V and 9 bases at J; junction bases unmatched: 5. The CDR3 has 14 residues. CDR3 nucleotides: TGTGCCAGCAGTTCCGGACAGGGGGCGATTGAGCAGTTCTTC. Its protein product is CASSSGQGAIEQFF.

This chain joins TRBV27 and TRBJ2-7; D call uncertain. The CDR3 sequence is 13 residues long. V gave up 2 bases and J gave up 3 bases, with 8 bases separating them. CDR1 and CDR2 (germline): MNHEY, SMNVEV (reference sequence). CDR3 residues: CASSLRYSYEQYF. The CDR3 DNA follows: TGTGCCAGCAGTTTACGTTACAGCTACGAGCAGTACTTC.

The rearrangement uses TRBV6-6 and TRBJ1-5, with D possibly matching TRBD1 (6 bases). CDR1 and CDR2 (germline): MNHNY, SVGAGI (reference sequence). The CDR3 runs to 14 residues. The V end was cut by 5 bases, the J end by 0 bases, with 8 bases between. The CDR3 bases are TGTGCCAGCAGTAGGGACAATAGCAATCAGCCCCAGCATTTT. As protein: CASSRDNSNQPQHF.